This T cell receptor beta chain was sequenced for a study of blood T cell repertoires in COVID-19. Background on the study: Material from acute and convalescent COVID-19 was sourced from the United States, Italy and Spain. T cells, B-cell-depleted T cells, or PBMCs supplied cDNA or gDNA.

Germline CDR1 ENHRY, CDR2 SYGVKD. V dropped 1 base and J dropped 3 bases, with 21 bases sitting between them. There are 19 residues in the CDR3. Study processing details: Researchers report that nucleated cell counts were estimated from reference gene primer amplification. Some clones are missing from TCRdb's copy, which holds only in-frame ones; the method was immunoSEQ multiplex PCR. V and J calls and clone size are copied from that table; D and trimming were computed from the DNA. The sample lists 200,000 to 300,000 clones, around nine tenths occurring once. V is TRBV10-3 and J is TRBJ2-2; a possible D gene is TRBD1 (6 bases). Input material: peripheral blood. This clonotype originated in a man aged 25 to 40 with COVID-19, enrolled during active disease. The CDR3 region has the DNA TGTGCCATCAGTGAGTACCCCGGGACAAGGGCTATTTACACCGGGGAGCTGTTTTTT. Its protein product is CAISEYPGTRAIYTGELFF.